The 19 T cell receptor beta chains presented below share a single source sample, sequenced in a study of blood T cell repertoires in COVID-19 (dated by TCRdb to 2018 to 2020). Libraries were constructed by the immunoSEQ multiplex PCR assay. What TCRdb holds here is the immuneACCESS table cut down to in-frame rearrangements. Part of the clones is not present; checked against another copy, under half of the missing clones reflect an unresolved V gene, and the others are unexplained. This sample lists 200,000 to 300,000 clones; approximately 86% were detected once. Clones ranked in the top ten supply roughly 3.1% of the sample. Sequenced input: PBMCs or T cells enriched from blood (not recorded which). The receptor source for this set is a middle-aged woman with acute COVID-19.

The chain has TRBV9 and TRBJ2-3; the match to TRBD2 covers 12 bases. This CDR3 spans 15 amino acids. Germline trimming cut 4 bases from V and 5 bases from J; bases unmatched to any gene: 5. Germline V gene lookup returns CDR1 SGDLS and CDR2 YYNGEE. CDR3 protein: CASSSSGRAEDTQYF. The CDR3 DNA sequence: TGTGCCAGCAGCTCTAGCGGGAGGGCCGAAGATACGCAGTATTTT.

Here the CDR3 reads CASSPGLAGLRSYNEQFF. CDR3 nucleotide sequence: TGTGCCAGCAGCCCGGGACTAGCGGGACTCCGCTCCTACAATGAGCAGTTCTTC. The J gene is TRBJ2-1, the V gene TRBV5-6; TRBD2 matches at 13 bases. Looked up from germline, CDR1 is SGHDT and CDR2 is YYEEEE. The CDR3 sequence is 18 residues long. Trimming took 4 bases from V and 0 from J; bases not matched to a gene: 7.

This clone was recorded once. The rearrangement links TRBV2 to TRBJ1-4; D not certain. The CDR3 extends over 11 amino acids. Between the trimmed V and J ends, which lost 4 bases and 8 bases, there was a span of 5 bases. Germline lookup yields CDR1 SNHLY and CDR2 FYNNEI. CDR3 in amino acids: CASSVVEKLFF. Written as DNA, the CDR3 is TGTGCCAGCAGTGTCGTGGAAAAACTGTTTTTT.

The V gene is TRBV19, the J gene TRBJ2-7, with 7 bases matching TRBD1. Germline values: CDR1 LNHDA, CDR2 SQIVND (reference sequence). After removal of 5 bases from V and 3 bases from J, the junction contained 10 bases not matched to a gene. This CDR3 contains 15 residues. The CDR3 spells CASSPREGAVYEQYF. The CDR3 bases are TGTGCCAGTAGTCCTCGTGAGGGGGCGGTCTACGAGCAGTACTTC.

This clone came up once. The chain couples TRBV6-5 to TRBJ1-1; maybe TRBD1 (6 bases). The germline V gene encodes CDR1 MNHEY and CDR2 SVGAGI. The CDR3 totals 15 residues. The V and J ends lost 0 bases and 1 base respectively, with 9 bases between them. CDR3 residues: CASSYSDSGNTEAFF. The CDR3 bases are TGTGCCAGCAGTTACTCGGACAGTGGGAACACTGAAGCTTTCTTT.

V is TRBV11-2 and J is TRBJ2-3, with D perhaps matching TRBD2 (5 bases). Trimming removed 1 base at V and 4 bases at J, with 9 bases between. Germline assignment: CDR1 SGHAT and CDR2 FQNNGV. The CDR3 sequence is 14 residues long. This CDR3 reads CASSLGTSSDTQYF. As DNA, the CDR3 is TGTGCCAGCAGCTTAGGGACTTCTTCAGATACGCAGTATTTT.

V gene TRBV7-9 combines with J gene TRBJ2-7, with a tentative D call TRBD2 (6 bases). From germline, CDR1 is SEHNR and CDR2 FQNEAQ (reference sequence). The CDR3 loop spans 14 amino acids. The V end was cut by 3 bases, the J end by 5 bases, with 14 bases between. CDR3 in amino acids: CASSLTRGGDEQYF. The CDR3 coding sequence is TGTGCCAGCAGCTTGACAAGGGGCGGGGACGAGCAGTACTTC. The whole variable domain, filled in from reference TRBV7-9 and TRBJ2-7, reads DTGVSQNPRHKITKRGQNVTFRCDPISEHNRLYWYRQTLGQGPEFLTYFQNEAQLEKSRLLSDRFSAERPKGSFSTLEIQRTEQGDSAMYLCASSLTRGGDEQYFGPGTRLTVT.

V gene TRBV27 combines with J gene TRBJ2-7; TRBD1 aligns across 7 bases. V gave up 3 bases and J gave up 0 bases; unmatched junction bases: 11. Germline CDR1 reads MNHEY; CDR2 reads SMNVEV (reference sequence). This CDR3 contains 17 residues. CDR3 nucleotides: TGTGCCAGCAGTTTTAGTGGACTCCGGGACAGCTCCTACGAGCAGTACTTC. As protein: CASSFSGLRDSSYEQYF.

The genes are TRBV6-6 and TRBJ2-1; 7 bases line up with TRBD2. The CDR3 totals 16 residues. CDR1 and CDR2 (germline): MNHNY, SVGAGI (reference sequence). V dropped 4 bases and J dropped 0; count of bases not matched to a gene: 6. The CDR3 DNA reads as TGTGCCAGCAGTTGGCTAGCGGTAAGCTCCTACAATGAGCAGTTCTTC. Translation gives CASSWLAVSSYNEQFF.

The chain has TRBV9 and TRBJ1-1; D is undetermined. Germline V gives CDR1 SGDLS, CDR2 YYNGEE. This CDR3 region has 15 residues. Trimming left V 0 bases short and J 5 bases short, with 14 bases between. The CDR3 sequence is CASSVASLPGTEAFF. The CDR3 DNA follows: TGTGCCAGCAGCGTAGCAAGTCTGCCGGGGACTGAAGCTTTCTTT.

This chain joins TRBV29-1 and TRBJ1-1; tentative D call: TRBD1 (5 bases). Trimming stripped 5 bases from V and 3 bases from J, with 16 bases between. Germline loops: CDR1 SQVTM, CDR2 ANQGSEA. The CDR3 sequence is 14 residues long. The CDR3 is CSVRGSLSDTEAFF. The CDR3, as DNA: TGCAGCGTTAGGGGTTCTCTAAGTGACACTGAAGCTTTCTTT.

This chain connects TRBV11-2 to TRBJ2-3; 10 nucleotides agree with TRBD1. V lost 4 bases, J lost 5 bases, and 12 bases stayed unmatched. Germline V gene sequence: CDR1 SGHAT, CDR2 FQNNGV. The CDR3 has 17 amino acids. CDR3 nucleotide sequence: TGTGCCAGCAGCTCGATCCGGGACAGGGGAGGGTTAGATACGCAGTATTTT. It codes for CASSSIRDRGGLDTQYF.

The chain links TRBV7-9 to TRBJ2-7, with 10 bases that match TRBD2. This CDR3 has 16 residues. CDR1 and CDR2 (germline): SEHNR, FQNEAQ (reference sequence). Trimming took 5 bases from V and 0 from J; bases not matched to a gene: 7. The CDR3: CASSGLAVKFSYEQYF. The CDR3 nucleotides read TGTGCCAGCAGCGGACTAGCGGTCAAATTCTCCTACGAGCAGTACTTC.

The chain combines TRBV5-1 with TRBJ2-1, with 10 bases lining up with TRBD2. Germline V gene data show CDR1 as SGHRS and CDR2 as YFSETQ. V shed 4 bases, J shed 5 bases, and the junction held 6 bases outside the gene matches. The CDR3 totals 15 residues. The CDR3 region is CASSASGGGNNEQFF. CDR3 nucleotides: TGCGCCAGCAGCGCTAGCGGGGGAGGTAACAATGAGCAGTTCTTC. The full variable domain, completed using reference TRBV5-1 and TRBJ2-1, is KAGVTQTPRYLIKTRGQQVTLSCSPISGHRSVSWYQQTPGQGLQFLFEYFSETQRNKGNFPGRFSGRQFSNSRSEMNVSTLELGDSALYLCASSASGGGNNEQFFGPGTRLTVL.

This clone was seen only once. The CDR3 loop is CASSLVGVMGYTF. DNA of the CDR3: TGTGCCAGCAGCTTAGTCGGGGTAATGGGCTACACCTTC. The chain joins TRBV7-2 to TRBJ1-2, with D unresolved. Germline values: CDR1 SGHTA, CDR2 FQGNSA. The CDR3 consists of 13 residues. The V end lost 1 base, the J end lost 8 bases, and 11 bases lay between the germline ends.

The chain employs TRBV6-5 and TRBJ1-2; TRBD1 agrees at 8 bases. With 6 bases clipped from V and 0 bases from J, the junction kept 3 bases outside the gene matches. The CDR3 consists of 14 residues. From germline, CDR1 is MNHEY and CDR2 SVGAGI. CDR3 bases: TGTGCCAGCAGAGGACAGGGCCCTAACTATGGCTACACCTTC. This sequence encodes CASRGQGPNYGYTF.

This rearrangement joins TRBV9 to TRBJ2-3; 8 bases line up with TRBD2. CDR1 and CDR2 from the germline V gene are SGDLS and YYNGEE. The CDR3 runs to 14 residues. V lost 6 bases to trimming and J lost 4 bases; unmatched junction nucleotides: 7. The CDR3 region has the DNA TGTGCCAGCAACGTCCCGGGACTAGCAGATACGCAGTATTTT. Protein product: CASNVPGLADTQYF.

The rearrangement uses TRBV11-2 and TRBJ2-3, with D possibly being TRBD1 (5 bases). V lost 0 bases to trimming and J lost 0 bases, with 13 bases between them. Germline V gene data show CDR1 as SGHAT and CDR2 as FQNNGV. The CDR3 is 17 residues long. CDR3 DNA sequence: TGTGCCAGCAGCTTAGATCTAAGGGGTGCGAGCACAGATACGCAGTATTTT. This codes for CASSLDLRGASTDTQYF.

V and J are TRBV25-1 and TRBJ2-2; D perhaps matches TRBD1 (5 bases). V was clipped by 0 bases and J by 2 bases, with 10 bases between them. The germline gives CDR1 MGHDK, CDR2 SYGVNS. The CDR3 loop spans 16 amino acids. The CDR3 coding sequence is TGTGCCAGCAGTGAATACGTGACAGCCAACACCGGGGAGCTGTTTTTT. Protein: CASSEYVTANTGELFF.